This TCR beta chain was captured by sequencing in a study of blood T cell repertoires in COVID-19. Only one count was recorded for this clone. The V gene end was trimmed by 4 bases and the J gene end by 4 bases; junction bases not matched to a gene: 5. Germline V gives CDR1 MNHEY, CDR2 SVGEGT. The CDR3 totals 14 residues. Clones were sequenced by immunoSEQ multiplex PCR, and TCRdb holds only the in-frame ones, with some missing. Among 250,000 to 300,000 clones listed, roughly nine tenths were seen once. This sequence joins TRBV6-2 or TRBV6-3 and TRBJ1-1; TRBD1 aligns across 8 bases. The sequencing sample was made of peripheral blood. The origin of this receptor is a woman in her 30s with COVID-19, enrolled during active disease. DNA of the CDR3: TGTGCCAGCAGTTTAGGACAGGGTGGCACTGAAGCTTTCTTT. It translates to CASSLGQGGTEAFF.